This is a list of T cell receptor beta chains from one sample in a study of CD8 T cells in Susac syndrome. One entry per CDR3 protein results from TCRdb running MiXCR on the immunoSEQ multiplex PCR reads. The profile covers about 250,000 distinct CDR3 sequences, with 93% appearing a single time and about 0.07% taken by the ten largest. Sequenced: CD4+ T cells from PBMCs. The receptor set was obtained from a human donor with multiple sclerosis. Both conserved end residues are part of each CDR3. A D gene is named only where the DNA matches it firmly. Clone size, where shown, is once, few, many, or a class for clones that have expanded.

CDR3 DNA: TGCGCCAGCAAGGCTGGGGGGTCCCTAGATACGCAGTATTTT
CDR3 protein: CASKAGGSLDTQYF
CDR3 length: 14
V gene: TRBV5-1
J gene: TRBJ2-3
clone size: -
D gene: -

CDR3 DNA: TGTGCCAGCAGCCCCACGGACAGCTCAAAAGCCAAAAACATTCAGTACTTC
CDR3 protein: CASSPTDSSKAKNIQYF
CDR3 length: 17
V gene: TRBV5-4
J gene: TRBJ2-4
clone size: -
D gene: -

CDR3 DNA: TGTGCCAGCAGACAGGGAGTTGTAGCGGGAGGGGGAGAGACCCAGTACTTC
CDR3 protein: CASRQGVVAGGGETQYF
CDR3 length: 17
V gene: TRBV2
J gene: TRBJ2-5
clone size: -
D gene: TRBD2

CDR3 DNA: TGTGCCAGCAGCTTGGCCTCGGGGGCGCTTGTAGAGACCCAGTACTTC
CDR3 protein: CASSLASGALVETQYF
CDR3 length: 16
V gene: TRBV5-4
J gene: TRBJ2-5
clone size: -
D gene: -

CDR3 DNA: TGCAGTGCTAAAGGGCCGGTAGTGGATGAGCAGTTCTTC
CDR3 protein: CSAKGPVVDEQFF
CDR3 length: 13
V gene: TRBV20-1
J gene: TRBJ2-1
clone size: -
D gene: -

CDR3 DNA: TGCAGTGCTAGAGAGGGACAGTACACTGAAGCTTTCTTT
CDR3 protein: CSAREGQYTEAFF
CDR3 length: 13
V gene: TRBV20-1
J gene: TRBJ1-1
clone size: -
D gene: TRBD1

CDR3 DNA: TGTGCCAGCAGTCGCGACAGGGGATTGAATACGCAGTATTTT
CDR3 protein: CASSRDRGLNTQYF
CDR3 length: 14
V gene: TRBV12-3/TRBV12-4
J gene: TRBJ2-3
clone size: -
D gene: TRBD1

CDR3 DNA: TGTGCCAGCAGCTTTATTGGACAACCTCCCCTCCACTTT
CDR3 protein: CASSFIGQPPLHF
CDR3 length: 13
V gene: TRBV11-2
J gene: TRBJ1-6
clone size: -
D gene: -

CDR3 DNA: TGCAGCGTGGGGGACAGTGGCACTGAAGCTTTCTTT
CDR3 protein: CSVGDSGTEAFF
CDR3 length: 12
V gene: TRBV29-1
J gene: TRBJ1-1
clone size: -
D gene: TRBD1

CDR3 DNA: TGTGCCAGCAGTTTATGGGCAGGGGGCGAGACCCAGTACTTC
CDR3 protein: CASSLWAGGETQYF
CDR3 length: 14
V gene: TRBV28
J gene: TRBJ2-5
clone size: -
D gene: TRBD1

CDR3 DNA: TGTGCCAGTAGTTGGCTCGGGGAGGACAATGAGCAGTTCTTC
CDR3 protein: CASSWLGEDNEQFF
CDR3 length: 14
V gene: TRBV19
J gene: TRBJ2-1
clone size: -
D gene: -

CDR3 DNA: TGTGCCAGCAGCGCAGCGGGAGTTAGTGCAGATACGCAGTATTTT
CDR3 protein: CASSAAGVSADTQYF
CDR3 length: 15
V gene: TRBV7-2
J gene: TRBJ2-3
clone size: -
D gene: TRBD2

CDR3 DNA: TGTGCCAGCAGTCCATCGAACAGGGGGCGTTCACCCCTCCACTTT
CDR3 protein: CASSPSNRGRSPLHF
CDR3 length: 15
V gene: TRBV6-5
J gene: TRBJ1-6
clone size: -
D gene: TRBD1

CDR3 DNA: TGTGCCAGCCGCCACGGAAGGGGGCACTCTGAAAACACCATATATTTT
CDR3 protein: CASRHGRGHSENTIYF
CDR3 length: 16
V gene: TRBV7-8
J gene: TRBJ1-3
clone size: once
D gene: TRBD1

CDR3 DNA: TGTGCCAGCAGCCCAGTAGGACAGGGGGGTCAAGAGACCCAGTACTTC
CDR3 protein: CASSPVGQGGQETQYF
CDR3 length: 16
V gene: TRBV7-3
J gene: TRBJ2-5
clone size: -
D gene: TRBD1